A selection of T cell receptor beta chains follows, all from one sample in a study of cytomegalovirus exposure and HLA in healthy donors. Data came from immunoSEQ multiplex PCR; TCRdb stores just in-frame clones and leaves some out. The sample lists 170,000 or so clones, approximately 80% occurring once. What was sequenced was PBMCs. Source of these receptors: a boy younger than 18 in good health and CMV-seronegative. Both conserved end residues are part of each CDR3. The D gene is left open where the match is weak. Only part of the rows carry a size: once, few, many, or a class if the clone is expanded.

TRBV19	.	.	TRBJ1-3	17	TGTGCCAGTAGTATACGCAGGCGTGACCCCCAAGGAAACACCATATATTTT	CASSIRRRDPQGNTIYF
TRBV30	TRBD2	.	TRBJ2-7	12	TGTGCCTGGAGCCGACTAGCGGGAGTGTCATACTTC	CAWSRLAGVSYF
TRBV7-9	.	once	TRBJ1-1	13	TGTGCCAGCAGCAGCGCGGGGTTTAGTGAAGCTTTCTTT	CASSSAGFSEAFF
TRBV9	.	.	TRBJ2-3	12	TGTGCCAGCACCGCACTCACAGATACGCAGTATTTT	CASTALTDTQYF
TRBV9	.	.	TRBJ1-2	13	TGTGCCAGCAGCGTTACCCCCGGACAGTACTACACCTTC	CASSVTPGQYYTF
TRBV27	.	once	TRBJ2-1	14	TGTGCCAGCAGTTTATTAGGGGGGGGATATGAGCAGTTCTTC	CASSLLGGGYEQFF
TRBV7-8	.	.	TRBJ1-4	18	TGTGCCAGCAGCTTAGAGAACCGGGACATTTGGGCCCGAGAAAAACTGTTTTTT	CASSLENRDIWAREKLFF
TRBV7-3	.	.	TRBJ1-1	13	TGTGCCAGCAGCTTATCAGTGAACACTGAAGCTTTCTTT	CASSLSVNTEAFF
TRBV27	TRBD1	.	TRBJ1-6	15	TGTGCCAGCAGTTTACCTGCGACAGGGTGGGCACCCCTCCACTTT	CASSLPATGWAPLHF
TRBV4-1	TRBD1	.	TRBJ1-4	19	TGCGCCAGCAGCCTACTTCAGGGGGGCGGACGTCCAACTAATGAAAAACTGTTTTTT	CASSLLQGGGRPTNEKLFF
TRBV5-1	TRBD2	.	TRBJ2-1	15	TGCGCCAGCAGCTCGACTAGCGGGTCGTACAATGAGCAGTTCTTC	CASSSTSGSYNEQFF
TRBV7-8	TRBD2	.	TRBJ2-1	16	TGTGCCAGCAGCGGGGGCGGGACTAGCGGGAGCAATGAGCAGTTCTTC	CASSGGGTSGSNEQFF
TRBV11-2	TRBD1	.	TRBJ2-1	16	TGTGCCAGCAGCTTAGCTGGGACAGCCACCTACAATGAGCAGTTCTTC	CASSLAGTATYNEQFF
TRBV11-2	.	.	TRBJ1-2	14	TGTGCCAGCAGCTTATTGTCAGGGTCCTATGGCTACACCTTC	CASSLLSGSYGYTF
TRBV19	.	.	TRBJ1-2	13	TGTGCCAGTAGTGGACCGGGATTCTATGGCTACACCTTC	CASSGPGFYGYTF
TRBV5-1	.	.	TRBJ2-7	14	TGCGCCAGCAGCTTGGCGCAGGCCCCCTACGAGCAGTACTTC	CASSLAQAPYEQYF
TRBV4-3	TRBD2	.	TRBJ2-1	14	TGCGCCAGCAGCGAAGGACTAGCGGGAGATGAGCAGTTCTTC	CASSEGLAGDEQFF
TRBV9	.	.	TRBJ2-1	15	TGTGCCAGCAGCGCTCGCTCGGACTTTTACAATGAGCAGTTCTTC	CASSARSDFYNEQFF
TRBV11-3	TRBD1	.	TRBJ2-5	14	TGTGCCAGCAGCTCATTGACAGGGCGAGAGACCCAGTACTTC	CASSSLTGRETQYF
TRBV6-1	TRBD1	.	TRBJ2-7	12	TGTGCCACCCGGGACAGGGACTACGAGCAGTACTTC	CATRDRDYEQYF
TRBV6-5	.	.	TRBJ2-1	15	TGTGCCAGCAGTTACTCGCAGGGCGTGAGCAATGAGCAGTTCTTC	CASSYSQGVSNEQFF
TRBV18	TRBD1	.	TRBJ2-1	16	TGTGCCAGCCTCTCGACTGCGGGACAGGGGTATAGTGAGCAGTTCTTC	CASLSTAGQGYSEQFF